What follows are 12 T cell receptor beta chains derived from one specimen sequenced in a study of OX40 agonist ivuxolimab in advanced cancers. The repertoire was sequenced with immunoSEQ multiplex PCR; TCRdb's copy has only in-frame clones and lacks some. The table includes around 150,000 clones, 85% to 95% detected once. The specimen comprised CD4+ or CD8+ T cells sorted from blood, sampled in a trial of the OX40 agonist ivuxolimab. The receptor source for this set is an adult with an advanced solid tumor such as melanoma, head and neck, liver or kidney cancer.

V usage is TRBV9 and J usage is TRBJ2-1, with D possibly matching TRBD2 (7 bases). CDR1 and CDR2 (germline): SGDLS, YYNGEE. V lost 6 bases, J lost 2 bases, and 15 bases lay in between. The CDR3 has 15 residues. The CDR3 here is CASKKGGDTYNEQFF. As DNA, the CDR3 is TGTGCCAGCAAAAAGGGAGGGGACACCTACAATGAGCAGTTCTTC.

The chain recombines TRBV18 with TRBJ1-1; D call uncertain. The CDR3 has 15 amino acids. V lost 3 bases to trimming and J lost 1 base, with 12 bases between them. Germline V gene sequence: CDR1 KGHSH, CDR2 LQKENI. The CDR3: CASSPNGRPNTEAFF. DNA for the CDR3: TGTGCCAGCTCACCCAATGGGAGGCCGAACACTGAAGCTTTCTTT.

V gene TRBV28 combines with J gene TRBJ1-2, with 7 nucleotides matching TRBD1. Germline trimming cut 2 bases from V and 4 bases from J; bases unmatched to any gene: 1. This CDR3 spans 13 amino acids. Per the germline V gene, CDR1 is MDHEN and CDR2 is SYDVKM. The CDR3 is CASSLQGGYGYTF. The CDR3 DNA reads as TGTGCCAGCAGTTTACAGGGGGGCTATGGCTACACCTTC.

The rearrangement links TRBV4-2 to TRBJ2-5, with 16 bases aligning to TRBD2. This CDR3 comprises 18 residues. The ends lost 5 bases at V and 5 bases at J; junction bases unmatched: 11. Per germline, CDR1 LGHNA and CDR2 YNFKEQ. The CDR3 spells CASSGGTSGRAGEETQYF. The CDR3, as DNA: TGTGCCAGCAGCGGCGGGACTAGCGGGAGGGCAGGTGAGGAGACCCAGTACTTC.

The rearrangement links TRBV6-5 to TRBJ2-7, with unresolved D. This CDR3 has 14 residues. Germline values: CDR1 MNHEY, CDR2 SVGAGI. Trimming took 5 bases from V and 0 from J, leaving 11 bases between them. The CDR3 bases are TGTGCCAGCAGTCCCCGGGTGGGCTCCTACGAGCAGTACTTC. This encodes CASSPRVGSYEQYF.

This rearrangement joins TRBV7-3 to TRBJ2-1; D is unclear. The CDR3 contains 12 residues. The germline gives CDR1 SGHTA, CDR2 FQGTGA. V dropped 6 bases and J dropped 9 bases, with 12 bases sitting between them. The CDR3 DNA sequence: TGTGCCAGCAGTTACACGAAGGGTGAGCAGTTCTTC. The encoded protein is CASSYTKGEQFF.

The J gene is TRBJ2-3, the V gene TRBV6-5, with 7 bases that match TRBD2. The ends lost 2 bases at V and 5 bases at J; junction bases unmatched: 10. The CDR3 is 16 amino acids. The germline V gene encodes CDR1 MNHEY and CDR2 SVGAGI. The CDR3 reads CASSYHTSSGVDTQYF. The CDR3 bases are TGTGCCAGCAGTTACCACACATCTAGCGGAGTAGATACGCAGTATTTT.

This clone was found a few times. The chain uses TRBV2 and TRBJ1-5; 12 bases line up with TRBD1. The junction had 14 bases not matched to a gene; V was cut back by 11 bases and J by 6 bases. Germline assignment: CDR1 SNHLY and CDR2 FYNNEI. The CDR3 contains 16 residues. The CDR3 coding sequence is TGTGCCGGGTCGTTAGGGACAGGGGGCTTCAGTCAGCCCCAGCATTTT. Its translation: CAGSLGTGGFSQPQHF.

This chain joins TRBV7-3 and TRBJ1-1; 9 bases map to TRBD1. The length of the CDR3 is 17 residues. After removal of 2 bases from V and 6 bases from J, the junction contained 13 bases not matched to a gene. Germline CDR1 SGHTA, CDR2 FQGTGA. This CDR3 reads CASSLGPGRDRASEAFF. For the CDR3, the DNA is TGTGCCAGCAGCTTAGGACCCGGCCGGGACAGGGCCTCTGAAGCTTTCTTT. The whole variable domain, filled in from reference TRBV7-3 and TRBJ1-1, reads GAGVSQTPSNKVTEKGKYVELRCDPISGHTALYWYRQSLGQGPEFLIYFQGTGAADDSGLPNDRFFAVRPEGSVSTLKIQRTERGDSAVYLCASSLGPGRDRASEAFFGQGTRLTVV.

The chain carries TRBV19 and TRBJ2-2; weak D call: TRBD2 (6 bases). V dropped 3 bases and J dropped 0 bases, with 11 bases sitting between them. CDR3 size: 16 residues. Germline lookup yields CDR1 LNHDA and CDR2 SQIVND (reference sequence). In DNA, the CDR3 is TGTGCCAGTAGTATCGGCGGGACCGCGAACACCGGGGAGCTGTTTTTT. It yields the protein CASSIGGTANTGELFF.

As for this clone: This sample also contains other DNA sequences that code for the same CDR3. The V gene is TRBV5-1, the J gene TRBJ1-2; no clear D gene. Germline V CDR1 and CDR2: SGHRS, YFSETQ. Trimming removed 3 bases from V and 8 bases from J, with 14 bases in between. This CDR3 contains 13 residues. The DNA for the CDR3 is TGCGCCAGCAGCTCAGACGGGCGTGGGGGCTACACCTTC. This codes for CASSSDGRGGYTF.

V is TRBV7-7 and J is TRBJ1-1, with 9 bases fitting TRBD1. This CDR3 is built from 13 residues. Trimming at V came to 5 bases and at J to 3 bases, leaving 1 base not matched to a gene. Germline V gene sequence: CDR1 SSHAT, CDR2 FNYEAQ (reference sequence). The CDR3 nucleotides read TGTGCCAGCAGCCGACAGGGGGACACTGAAGCTTTCTTT. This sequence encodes CASSRQGDTEAFF.